This T cell receptor beta chain came from a study of post-analysis software for immune sequencing data. Across the whole study: Recorded subtypes: relapsing-remitting, secondary progressive, progressive-relapsing; some patients unannotated.

Researchers reported that TCR beta cDNA libraries carried unique molecular identifiers. A population of about 0.95 to 10 million T cells gave rise to roughly 0.5 million cDNA molecules. MiXCR, run by TCRdb on the PCR reads, gives a single entry per CDR3 protein. The table has hundreds of thousands of distinct CDR3 sequences, roughly 27% seen once. The CDR3 extends over 16 amino acids. V gave up 4 bases and J gave up 2 bases, with 17 bases separating them. CDR1 and CDR2 (germline): LGHDT, YNNKEL (reference sequence). Whole-study findings and limits: Normalized Chao1 diversity was significantly lower in multiple sclerosis patients than in controls. Patients had higher frequencies than controls of roughly five TRBV segments, including TRBV5-6, TRBV5-1 and TRBV20-1.

This clonotype was seen a handful of times. Its cognate antigen is unknown. Specimen: blood. The source of this sequence is a girl aged 10 to 17 with multiple sclerosis. The V gene is TRBV3-1, the J gene TRBJ2-5; a possible D gene is TRBD2 (5 bases). The CDR3 reads CASSLLPGSHQETQYF. The CDR3 DNA reads as TGTGCCAGCAGCCTCCTACCGGGGAGCCATCAAGAGACCCAGTACTTC.